The 18 T cell receptor beta chains in this list originate from one sample, sequenced in a study of blood T cell repertoires in COVID-19. Clones were sequenced by immunoSEQ multiplex PCR, and TCRdb holds only the in-frame ones, with some missing. Among more than 40,000 clones listed, 88% were seen once. The sequenced sample was peripheral blood. The receptors were gathered from a man over 45 with active COVID-19.

V gene TRBV5-1 combines with J gene TRBJ2-1; 7 bases are shared with TRBD2. V was pared by 4 bases and J by 8 bases, with 18 bases of the junction left unmatched. The CDR3 length is 17 residues. Germline-derived CDR1 and CDR2 are SGHRS and YFSETQ. CDR3 region: CASSLPSLAAARDEQFF. The CDR3 nucleotides are TGCGCCAGCAGCCTGCCCTCCCTAGCGGCAGCAAGGGATGAGCAGTTCTTC. Supplemented by reference TRBV5-1 and TRBJ2-1, the full variable domain reads KAGVTQTPRYLIKTRGQQVTLSCSPISGHRSVSWYQQTPGQGLQFLFEYFSETQRNKGNFPGRFSGRQFSNSRSEMNVSTLELGDSALYLCASSLPSLAAARDEQFFGPGTRLTVL.

The rearrangement links TRBV7-2 to TRBJ2-3; tentatively, D is TRBD2 (6 bases). The germline V gene encodes CDR1 SGHTA and CDR2 FQGNSA. Trimming shortened V by 5 bases and J by 0 bases, and 9 bases separated the two germline ends. The CDR3 contains 14 residues. CDR3 DNA sequence: TGTGCCAGCAGCCGGGACTCCAGCACAGATACGCAGTATTTT. It translates to CASSRDSSTDTQYF.

This clone was counted only a few times. The chain links TRBV7-2 to TRBJ2-1; 10 bases are shared with TRBD2. This CDR3 comprises 16 residues. The V gene end was trimmed by 5 bases and the J gene end by 12 bases; junction bases not matched to a gene: 16. Germline values: CDR1 SGHTA, CDR2 FQGNSA. The CDR3 protein is CASSRRGASGGGGQFF. In DNA, the CDR3 is TGTGCCAGCAGCCGCCGAGGCGCTAGCGGGGGCGGGGGGCAGTTCTTC.

This chain uses TRBV3-1 (or the pseudogene TRBV3-2) with TRBJ2-1, with TRBD2 matching 15 bases. Trimming took 4 bases from V and 9 from J; bases not matched to a gene: 7. Germline-derived CDR1 and CDR2 are LGHDT and YNNKEL (reference sequence). The CDR3 spans 16 residues. The DNA of the CDR3 is TGTGCCAGCAGCCCTCGGACTAGCGGGAGGGCCACTGAGCAGTTCTTC. As protein: CASSPRTSGRATEQFF.

The rearrangement joins TRBV9 to TRBJ2-2; 10 nucleotides align to TRBD1. With 4 bases clipped from V and 4 bases from J, the junction kept 4 bases outside the gene matches. The length of the CDR3 is 15 residues. The germline gives CDR1 SGDLS, CDR2 YYNGEE. The CDR3 DNA reads TGTGCCAGCAGCTCCCGGGACAGGGGCACCGGGGAGCTGTTTTTT. Its translation: CASSSRDRGTGELFF.

CDR3 sequence (DNA): TGTGCCAGCAGCCAAGATCCGGACAGCCACTATGGCTACACCTTC. Residues: CASSQDPDSHYGYTF. The V and J genes are TRBV4-2 and TRBJ1-2; weak D call: TRBD1 (6 bases). Germline loops: CDR1 LGHNA, CDR2 YNFKEQ. This CDR3 contains 15 residues. Trimming left V 0 bases short and J 3 bases short, with 11 bases between.

J is TRBJ1-5 and V is TRBV20-1; 7 positions agree with TRBD1. CDR1 and CDR2 (germline): DFQATT, SNEGSKA (reference sequence). CDR3 length: 20 amino acids. V lost 3 bases to trimming and J lost 4 bases; unmatched junction nucleotides: 24. The CDR3 protein is CSASLMGRIPGQRKNQPQHF. The CDR3 DNA reads as TGCAGTGCTAGTTTGATGGGTCGAATTCCGGGACAGAGAAAAAATCAGCCCCAGCATTTT.

The chain employs TRBV5-8 and TRBJ2-3; D is perhaps TRBD1 (6 bases). Trimming removed 3 bases at V and 4 bases at J, with 15 bases between. Germline V gene data show CDR1 as SGHTS and CDR2 as YDEGEE. The CDR3 is 15 amino acids. CDR3 in amino acids: CASSSQGDWADTQYF. DNA of the CDR3: TGTGCCAGCAGCTCACAGGGAGATTGGGCAGATACGCAGTATTTT.

V is TRBV3-1 (or the pseudogene TRBV3-2) and J is TRBJ1-2; 8 positions match TRBD1. This CDR3 is 17 amino acids long. Germline CDR1 is LGHDT and CDR2 is YNNKEL (reference sequence). The ends lost 1 base at V and 1 base at J; junction bases unmatched: 8. The CDR3 region is CASSQVGQGALNYGYTF. The CDR3 nucleotides read TGTGCCAGCAGCCAAGTAGGACAGGGCGCTCTTAACTATGGCTACACCTTC.

V usage is TRBV6-5 and J usage is TRBJ2-1; D is unclear. The CDR3 loop spans 15 amino acids. V lost 6 bases to trimming and J lost 0 bases, with 12 bases between them. Per the germline V gene, CDR1 is MNHEY and CDR2 is SVGAGI. The CDR3 protein is CASRLGFSSYNEQFF. For the CDR3, the DNA is TGTGCCAGCAGATTGGGCTTTAGCTCCTACAATGAGCAGTTCTTC.

This rearrangement joins TRBV14 to TRBJ1-2; 9 bases are a match to TRBD1. The CDR3 extends over 18 amino acids. Germline V gene sequence: CDR1 SGHDN, CDR2 FVKESK. Trimming took 0 bases from V and 0 from J; bases not matched to a gene: 8. CDR3 nucleotides: TGTGCCAGCAGCCAAGACCTCCGACAGGGGGTGACTAACTATGGCTACACCTTC. Amino acid sequence: CASSQDLRQGVTNYGYTF.

The chain carries TRBV7-9 and TRBJ1-6, with 12 bases fitting TRBD1. V trimming: 2 bases; J trimming: 14 bases; junction bases outside the gene matches: 4. CDR1 is SEHNR and CDR2 is FQNEAQ in the germline V gene (reference sequence). The CDR3 runs to 14 residues. The CDR3 loop reads CASSLPGTGGSLHF. Here the CDR3 DNA reads TGTGCCAGCAGCTTACCCGGGACAGGGGGCTCCCTCCACTTT.

V usage is TRBV19 and J usage is TRBJ1-2; the D is unclear. Trimming took 8 bases from V and 3 from J, leaving 31 bases between them. Germline V CDR1 and CDR2: LNHDA, SQIVND (reference sequence). The CDR3 spans 19 residues. The CDR3 region is CASRHARWRRVGSHYGYTF. The CDR3 DNA reads TGTGCCAGTCGCCACGCAAGGTGGAGGCGAGTGGGATCCCACTATGGCTACACCTTC.

The rearrangement joins TRBV27 to TRBJ1-1; D unresolved. From germline, CDR1 is MNHEY and CDR2 SMNVEV (reference sequence). V lost 5 bases and J lost 5, with 15 bases in between. This CDR3 comprises 14 residues. As DNA, the CDR3 is TGTGCCAGCAGTGCTCGAGGAGGGTCTACTGAAGCTTTCTTT. It is translated as CASSARGGSTEAFF.

The chain combines TRBV2 with TRBJ1-1; TRBD1 matches at 11 bases. Germline V gives CDR1 SNHLY, CDR2 FYNNEI. CDR3 length: 14 residues. Germline trimming cut 1 base from V and 6 bases from J; bases unmatched to any gene: 1. In nucleotides, the CDR3 is TGTGCCAGCAGTGAAGAGGGACAGGGGGCTGAAGCTTTCTTT. Amino acids: CASSEEGQGAEAFF.

The chain recombines TRBV28 with TRBJ2-1; 8 bases line up with TRBD2. The junction had 9 bases not matched to a gene; V was cut back by 6 bases and J by 8 bases. The CDR3 length is 14 residues. Germline-derived CDR1 and CDR2 are MDHEN and SYDVKM. The CDR3 here is CASRTPGLVYEQFF. In DNA, the CDR3 is TGTGCCAGCAGAACCCCGGGACTAGTATATGAGCAGTTCTTC.

The CDR3 loop is CASSQGLTNTGELFF. For the CDR3, the DNA is TGTGCCAGCAGCCAAGGCCTAACGAACACCGGGGAGCTGTTTTTT. This sequence joins TRBV3-1 (or the pseudogene TRBV3-2) and TRBJ2-2; D gene uncertain. CDR3 length: 15 amino acids. Germline CDR1 and CDR2: LGHDT and YNNKEL (reference sequence). The germline V and J ends were trimmed by 1 base and 0 bases, with 6 bases remaining between them.

V usage is TRBV4-1 and J usage is TRBJ2-2; D might be TRBD2 (6 bases). Trimming pared 6 bases from V and 0 bases from J, leaving 17 bases between. Germline CDR1 is MGHRA and CDR2 is YSYEKL. The CDR3 contains 17 residues. The CDR3 DNA follows: TGCGCCAGCAGGAGGGCGGGCGCGGGGACGAACACCGGGGAGCTGTTTTTT. Translation gives CASRRAGAGTNTGELFF.